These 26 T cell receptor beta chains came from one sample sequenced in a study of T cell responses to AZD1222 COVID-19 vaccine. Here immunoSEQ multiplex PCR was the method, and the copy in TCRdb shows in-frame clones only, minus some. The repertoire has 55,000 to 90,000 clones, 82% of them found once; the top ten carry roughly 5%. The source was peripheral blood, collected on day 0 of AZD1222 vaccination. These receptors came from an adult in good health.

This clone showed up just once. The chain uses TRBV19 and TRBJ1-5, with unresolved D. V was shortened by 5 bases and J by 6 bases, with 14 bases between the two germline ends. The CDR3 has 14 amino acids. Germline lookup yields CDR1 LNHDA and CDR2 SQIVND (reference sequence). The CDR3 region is CASSAGTLGQPQHF. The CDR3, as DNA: TGTGCCAGTAGTGCCGGCACCTTGGGTCAGCCCCAGCATTTT.

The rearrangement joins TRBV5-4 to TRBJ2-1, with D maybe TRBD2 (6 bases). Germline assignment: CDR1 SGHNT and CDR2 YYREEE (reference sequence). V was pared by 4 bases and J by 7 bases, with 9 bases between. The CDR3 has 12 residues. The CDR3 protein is CASSVGGNEQFF. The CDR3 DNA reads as TGTGCCAGCAGCGTTGGGGGGAATGAGCAGTTCTTC.

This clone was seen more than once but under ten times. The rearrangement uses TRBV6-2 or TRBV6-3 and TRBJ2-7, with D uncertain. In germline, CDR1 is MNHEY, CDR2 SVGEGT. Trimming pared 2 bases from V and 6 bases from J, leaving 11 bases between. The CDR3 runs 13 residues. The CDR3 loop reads CASSYESWAEQYF. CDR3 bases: TGTGCCAGCAGTTACGAAAGTTGGGCCGAGCAGTACTTC.

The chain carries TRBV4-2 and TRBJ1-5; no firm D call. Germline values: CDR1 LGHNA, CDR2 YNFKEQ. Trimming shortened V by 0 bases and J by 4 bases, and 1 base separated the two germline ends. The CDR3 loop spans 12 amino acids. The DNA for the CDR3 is TGTGCCAGCAGCCAAGATAATCAGCCCCAGCATTTT. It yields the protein CASSQDNQPQHF.

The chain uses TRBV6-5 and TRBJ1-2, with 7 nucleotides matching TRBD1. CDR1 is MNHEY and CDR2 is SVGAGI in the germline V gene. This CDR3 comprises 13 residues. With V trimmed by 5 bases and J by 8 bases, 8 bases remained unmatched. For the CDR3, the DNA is TGTGCCAGCAGTCTTACAGGGGATGACGGCTACACCTTC. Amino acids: CASSLTGDDGYTF.

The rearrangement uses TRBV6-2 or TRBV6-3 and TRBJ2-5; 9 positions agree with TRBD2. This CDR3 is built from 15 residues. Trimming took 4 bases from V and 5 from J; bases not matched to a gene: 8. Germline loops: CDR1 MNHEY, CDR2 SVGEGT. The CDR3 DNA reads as TGTGCCAGCAGTTGGGTGGCGGGGGGGCCGGAGACCCAGTACTTC. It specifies CASSWVAGGPETQYF.

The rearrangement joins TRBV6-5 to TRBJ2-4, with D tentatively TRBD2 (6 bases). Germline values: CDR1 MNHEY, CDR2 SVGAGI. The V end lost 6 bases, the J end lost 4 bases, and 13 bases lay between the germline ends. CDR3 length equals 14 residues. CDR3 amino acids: CASSMDGLKNIQYF. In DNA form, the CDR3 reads TGTGCCAGCAGCATGGACGGACTAAAAAACATTCAGTACTTC.

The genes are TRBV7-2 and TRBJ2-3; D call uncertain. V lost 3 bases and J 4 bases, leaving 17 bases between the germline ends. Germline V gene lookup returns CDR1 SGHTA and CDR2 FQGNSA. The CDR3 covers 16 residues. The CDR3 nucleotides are TGTGCCAGCAGCTTGGGCAGGTACAGCACAGCAGATACGCAGTATTTT. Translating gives CASSLGRYSTADTQYF.

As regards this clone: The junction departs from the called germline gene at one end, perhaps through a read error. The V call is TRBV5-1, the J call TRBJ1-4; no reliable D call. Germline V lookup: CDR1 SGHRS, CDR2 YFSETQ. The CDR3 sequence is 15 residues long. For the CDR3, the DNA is TGCGCCAGCAGCTTGGGTGGTTTAACTAACGAAAAACTGTTTTTT. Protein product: CASSLGGLTNEKLFF.

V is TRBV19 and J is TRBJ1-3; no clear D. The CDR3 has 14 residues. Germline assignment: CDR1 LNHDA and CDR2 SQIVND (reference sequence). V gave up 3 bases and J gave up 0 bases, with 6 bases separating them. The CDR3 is CASSMQASGNTIYF. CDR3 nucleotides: TGTGCCAGTAGTATGCAGGCCTCTGGAAACACCATATATTTT.

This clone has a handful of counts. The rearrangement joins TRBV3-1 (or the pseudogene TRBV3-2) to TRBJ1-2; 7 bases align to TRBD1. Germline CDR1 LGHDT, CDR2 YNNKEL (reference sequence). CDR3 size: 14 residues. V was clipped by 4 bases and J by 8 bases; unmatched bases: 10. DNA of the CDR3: TGTGCCAGCAGCCTAAGGCAGGGGGTGGAGGGCTACACCTTC. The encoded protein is CASSLRQGVEGYTF.

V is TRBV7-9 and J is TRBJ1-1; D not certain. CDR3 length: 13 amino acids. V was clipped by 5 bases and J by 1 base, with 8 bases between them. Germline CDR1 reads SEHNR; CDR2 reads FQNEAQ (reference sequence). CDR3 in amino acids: CASSPAANTEAFF. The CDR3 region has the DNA TGTGCCAGCAGCCCCGCGGCGAACACTGAAGCTTTCTTT.

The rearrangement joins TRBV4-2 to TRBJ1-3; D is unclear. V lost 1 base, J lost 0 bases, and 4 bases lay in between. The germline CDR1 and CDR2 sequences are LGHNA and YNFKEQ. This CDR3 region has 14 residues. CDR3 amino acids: CASSQGDSGNTIYF. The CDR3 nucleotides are TGTGCCAGCAGCCAAGGTGACTCTGGAAACACCATATATTTT.

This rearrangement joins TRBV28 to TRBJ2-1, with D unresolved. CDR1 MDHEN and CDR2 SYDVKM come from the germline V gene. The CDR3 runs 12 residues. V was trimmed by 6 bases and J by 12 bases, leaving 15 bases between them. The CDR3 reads CASSLPRGPQFF. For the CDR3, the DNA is TGTGCCAGCAGCTTGCCCCGAGGTCCGCAGTTCTTC.

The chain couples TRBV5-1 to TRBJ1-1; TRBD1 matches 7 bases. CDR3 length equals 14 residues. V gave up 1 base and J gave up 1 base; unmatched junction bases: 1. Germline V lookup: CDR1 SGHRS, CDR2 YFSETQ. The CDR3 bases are TGCGCCAGCAGCTTGACAGGGGAGAACACTGAAGCTTTCTTT. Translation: CASSLTGENTEAFF.

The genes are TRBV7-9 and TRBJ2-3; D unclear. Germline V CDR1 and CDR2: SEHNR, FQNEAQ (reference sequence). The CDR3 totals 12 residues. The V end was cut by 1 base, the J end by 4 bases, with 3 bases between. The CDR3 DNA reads TGTGCCAGCAGCTTAGGGGCAGATACGCAGTATTTT. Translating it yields CASSLGADTQYF.

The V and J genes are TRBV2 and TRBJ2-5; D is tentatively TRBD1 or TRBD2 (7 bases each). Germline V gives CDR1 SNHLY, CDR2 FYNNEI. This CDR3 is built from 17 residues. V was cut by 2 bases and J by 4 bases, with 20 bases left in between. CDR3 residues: CASSEMRGRGGGETQYF. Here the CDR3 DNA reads TGTGCCAGCAGTGAAATGAGGGGGCGCGGGGGAGGAGAGACCCAGTACTTC.

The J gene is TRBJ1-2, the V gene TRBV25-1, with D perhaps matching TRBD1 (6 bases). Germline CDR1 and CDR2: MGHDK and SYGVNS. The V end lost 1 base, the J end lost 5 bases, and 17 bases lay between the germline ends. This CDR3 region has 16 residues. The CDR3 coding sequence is TGTGCCAGCAGTGAATTTGGGGGCAGCACTGTTTATGGCTACACCTTC. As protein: CASSEFGGSTVYGYTF.

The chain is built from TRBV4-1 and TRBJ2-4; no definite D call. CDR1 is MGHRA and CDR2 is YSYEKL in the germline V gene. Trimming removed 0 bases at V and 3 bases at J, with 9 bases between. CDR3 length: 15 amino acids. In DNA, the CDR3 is TGCGCCAGCAGCCAAGAACCCTCGGACAAAAACATTCAGTACTTC. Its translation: CASSQEPSDKNIQYF.

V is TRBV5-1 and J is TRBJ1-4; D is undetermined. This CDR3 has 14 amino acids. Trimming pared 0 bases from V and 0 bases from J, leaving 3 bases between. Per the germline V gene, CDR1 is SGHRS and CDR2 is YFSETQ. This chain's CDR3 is CASSLESTNEKLFF. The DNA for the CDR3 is TGCGCCAGCAGCTTGGAGTCAACTAATGAAAAACTGTTTTTT.

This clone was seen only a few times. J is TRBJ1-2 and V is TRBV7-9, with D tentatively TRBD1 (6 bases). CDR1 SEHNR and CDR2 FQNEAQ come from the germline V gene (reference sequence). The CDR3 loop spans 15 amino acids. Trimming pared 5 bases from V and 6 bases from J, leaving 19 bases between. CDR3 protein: CASSPRQGRIHGYTF. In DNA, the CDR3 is TGTGCCAGCAGCCCTAGGCAGGGGAGGATCCATGGCTACACCTTC.

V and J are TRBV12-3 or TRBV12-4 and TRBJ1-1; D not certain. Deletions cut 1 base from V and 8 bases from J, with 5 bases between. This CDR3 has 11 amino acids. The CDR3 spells CASSLDREAFF. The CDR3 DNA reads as TGTGCCAGCAGTTTAGATAGGGAAGCTTTCTTT.

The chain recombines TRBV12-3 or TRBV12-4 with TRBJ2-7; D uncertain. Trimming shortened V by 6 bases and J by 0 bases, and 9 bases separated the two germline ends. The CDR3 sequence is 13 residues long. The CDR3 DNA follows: TGTGCCAGCAGAGACTGGAGCTCCTACGAGCAGTACTTC. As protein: CASRDWSSYEQYF.

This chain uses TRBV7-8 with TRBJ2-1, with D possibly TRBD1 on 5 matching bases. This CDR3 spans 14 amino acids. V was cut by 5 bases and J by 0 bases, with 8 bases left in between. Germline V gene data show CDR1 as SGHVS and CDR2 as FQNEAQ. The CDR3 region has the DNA TGTGCCAGCAGCCCACAGGTCTCCTACAATGAGCAGTTCTTC. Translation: CASSPQVSYNEQFF.

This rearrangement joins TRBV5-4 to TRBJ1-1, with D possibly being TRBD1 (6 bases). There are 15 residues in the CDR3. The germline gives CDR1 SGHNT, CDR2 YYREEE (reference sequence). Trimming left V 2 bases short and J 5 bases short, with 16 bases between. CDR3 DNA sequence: TGTGCCAGCAGCTTAGAGCACAGGGACGGGACTGAAGCTTTCTTT. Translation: CASSLEHRDGTEAFF.

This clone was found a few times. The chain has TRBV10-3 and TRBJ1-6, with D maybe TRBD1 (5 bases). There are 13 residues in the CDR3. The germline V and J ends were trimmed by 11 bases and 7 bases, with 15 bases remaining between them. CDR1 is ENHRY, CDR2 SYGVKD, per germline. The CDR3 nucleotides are TGTGCCGCAAGGGACTTAAGAAATTCACCCCTCCACTTT. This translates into CAARDLRNSPLHF.